This entry lists 23 T cell receptor beta chains sequenced from one sample in a study of T cells in Graves' hyperthyroidism and ophthalmopathy. Amplification targeted TCR beta CDR3 regions from RNA transcripts. The TCR CDR3 first-round RT-PCR relied on the HTBI primer set. One entry per CDR3 protein, called by TCRdb with MiXCR from the multiplex PCR reads. The repertoire holds 550,000 to 650,000 distinct CDR3 sequences, with 14% as singletons. Sequenced input: blood. The receptors here all came from a woman between 35 and 50 years old with Graves' hyperthyroidism.

This clonotype appeared many times. The chain links TRBV30 to TRBJ2-1, with TRBD2 as a possible D gene (5 bases). V dropped 5 bases and J dropped 6 bases, with 14 bases sitting between them. Germline V CDR1 and CDR2: GTSNPN, SVGIG (reference sequence). The CDR3 runs 13 residues. CDR3 nucleotides: TGTGCCTGGGGGAGTGAGATTAGCAATGAGCAGTTCTTC. Translating gives CAWGSEISNEQFF. Full variable domain (remainder filled in from reference TRBV30 and TRBJ2-1): SQTIHQWPATLVQPVGSPLSLECTVEGTSNPNLYWYRQAAGRGLQLLFYSVGIGQISSEVPQNLSASRPQDRQFILSSKKLLLSDSGFYLCAWGSEISNEQFFGPGTRLTVL.

In this sample, this clonotype turned up many times. V gene TRBV3-1 combines with J gene TRBJ1-6; D perhaps matches TRBD1 (6 bases). V lost 3 bases, J lost 7 bases, and 10 bases lay in between. CDR1 is LGHDT, CDR2 YNNKEL, per germline (reference sequence). This CDR3 has 14 amino acids. The DNA for the CDR3 is TGTGCCAGCAGCCAGGGGGCGCGGAATTCACCCCTCCACTTT. Its protein product is CASSQGARNSPLHF.

This clonotype was seen at least ten times. The chain joins TRBV7-2 to TRBJ2-7; TRBD2 aligns across 9 bases. V gave up 7 bases and J gave up 4 bases; unmatched junction bases: 8. The germline gives CDR1 SGHTA, CDR2 FQGNSA. The CDR3 sequence is 14 residues long. The CDR3 DNA is TGTGCCAGCAAAAGGAGTAGCGGGAGTTACGAGCAGTACTTC. Its translation is CASKRSSGSYEQYF.

This clonotype was counted ten times or more. The V call is TRBV20-1, the J call TRBJ2-1, with 10 bases matching TRBD2. Trimming cost V 6 bases and J 7 bases; bases outside gene matches: 9. This CDR3 has 14 residues. Germline V lookup: CDR1 DFQATT, CDR2 SNEGSKA (reference sequence). The CDR3 reads CSAKLAGATNEQFF. CDR3 in DNA: TGCAGTGCAAAGCTAGCGGGAGCGACTAATGAGCAGTTCTTC.

This clonotype was counted at least ten times. The chain has TRBV2 and TRBJ2-7; 10 bases are shared with TRBD1. The ends lost 6 bases at V and 6 bases at J; junction bases unmatched: 2. The CDR3 has 12 residues. CDR1 and CDR2 (germline): SNHLY, FYNNEI. CDR3 loop: CASSWTGGEQYF. The CDR3 coding sequence is TGTGCCAGCAGCTGGACAGGGGGCGAGCAGTACTTC.

This clonotype was seen many times. The rearrangement uses TRBV11-2 and TRBJ1-1; maybe TRBD1 (6 bases). The V gene lost 2 bases and the J gene lost 1 base, with 8 bases spanning the gap. The CDR3 is made up of 14 amino acids. The germline gives CDR1 SGHAT, CDR2 FQNNGV. The CDR3 region is CASSLQDRNTEAFF. As DNA, the CDR3 is TGTGCCAGCAGCTTACAGGACAGGAACACTGAAGCTTTCTTT.

This clonotype has just a few counts. The rearrangement joins TRBV20-1 to TRBJ1-5; TRBD1 matches 8 bases. Germline CDR1 DFQATT, CDR2 SNEGSKA (reference sequence). The CDR3 is 15 residues long. V shed 3 bases, J shed 6 bases, and the junction held 10 bases outside the gene matches. The DNA of the CDR3 is TGCAGTGCTAGTAGTAGGACAGGGTTTGGTCAGCCCCAGCATTTT. This codes for CSASSRTGFGQPQHF.

The chain couples TRBV18 to TRBJ2-5, with D possibly TRBD1 on 6 matching bases. CDR1 and CDR2 (germline): KGHSH, LQKENI. Trimming cost V 6 bases and J 1 base, with 18 bases left between them. The CDR3 is 16 residues long. The CDR3 reads CASSTVQGASQETQYF. The DNA of the CDR3 is TGTGCCAGCTCGACGGTACAGGGAGCTTCCCAAGAGACCCAGTACTTC.

This clonotype showed up many times. The CDR3 protein is CSARDLKRGEYEQYF. CDR3 coding DNA: TGCAGTGCTAGAGATCTGAAGAGGGGAGAATACGAGCAGTACTTC. The chain joins TRBV20-1 to TRBJ2-7; D possibly uses TRBD1 or TRBD2 (5 bases each). The CDR3 consists of 15 residues. Germline CDR1 and CDR2: DFQATT and SNEGSKA (reference sequence). Trimming removed 0 bases from V and 4 bases from J, with 16 bases in between.

This clonotype has a count of ten or more. V usage is TRBV7-9 and J usage is TRBJ2-3, with a tentative D call TRBD2 (6 bases). The germline V and J ends were trimmed by 5 bases and 8 bases, with 23 bases remaining between them. CDR1 and CDR2 (germline): SEHNR, FQNEAQ (reference sequence). This CDR3 spans 16 amino acids. CDR3 sequence (DNA): TGTGCCAGCAGCCCCTGGCTTTTCTCTTCAGCGGGTACGCAGTATTTT. Its translation: CASSPWLFSSAGTQYF.

This clonotype has only a few counts. The chain has TRBV19 and TRBJ2-3; 8 nucleotides line up with TRBD2. Losses at the gene ends were 7 bases for V and 2 bases for J; bases not matched to a gene: 26. The CDR3 sequence is 21 residues long. The V gene's germline CDR1 is LNHDA and CDR2 SQIVND (reference sequence). CDR3 loop: CASTTGGGSSGNRYITDTQYF. The CDR3 coding sequence is TGTGCCAGTACCACGGGGGGGGGGAGCAGCGGAAACCGATATATCACAGATACGCAGTATTTT.

This clonotype has ten or more counts. This sequence joins TRBV28 and TRBJ1-2; TRBD1 might be the D (5 bases). The germline V and J ends were trimmed by 5 bases and 4 bases, with 14 bases remaining between them. The CDR3 totals 14 residues. Germline CDR1 is MDHEN and CDR2 is SYDVKM. This chain's CDR3 is CASSNLGPRYGYTF. For the CDR3, the DNA is TGTGCCAGCAGTAACCTGGGACCGCGCTATGGCTACACCTTC.

This chain connects TRBV2 to TRBJ1-6, with D possibly matching TRBD1 (6 bases). The germline gives CDR1 SNHLY, CDR2 FYNNEI. This CDR3 is built from 14 residues. V was pared by 6 bases and J by 5 bases, with 11 bases between. The CDR3 sequence is CASSERGNNSPLHF. The CDR3 region has the DNA TGTGCCAGCAGCGAGAGGGGGAATAATTCACCCCTCCACTTT.

In the case of this clonotype: Given a much more abundant clone one base away, this may be a read error. The V and J genes are TRBV10-3 and TRBJ1-3, with D maybe TRBD1 (6 bases). CDR1 is ENHRY and CDR2 is SYGVKD in the germline V gene. The CDR3 extends over 18 amino acids. CDR3 sequence (DNA): TGTGTCATCAGTGAGTCCCCGATGGTACAGGGTGCTGGAAACACCATATATTTT. This translates into CVISESPMVQGAGNTIYF.

This chain connects TRBV9 to TRBJ2-7, with 8 bases fitting TRBD2. Germline V gives CDR1 SGDLS, CDR2 YYNGEE. Germline trimming cut 0 bases from V and 2 bases from J; bases unmatched to any gene: 7. The CDR3 consists of 16 residues. CDR3 sequence reads: CASSVELREAPYEQYF. The CDR3 DNA is TGTGCCAGCAGCGTAGAATTGCGGGAGGCCCCCTACGAGCAGTACTTC.

This clonotype showed up many times. This rearrangement joins TRBV15 to TRBJ1-2, with D uncertain. Trimming pared 0 bases from V and 6 bases from J, leaving 8 bases between. Germline V gene data show CDR1 as LNHNV and CDR2 as YYDKDF (reference sequence). The CDR3 loop spans 13 amino acids. The CDR3 DNA reads as TGTGCCACCAGCAGAGAGAGGCGGGATGGCTACACCTTC. This sequence encodes CATSRERRDGYTF.

This clonotype was seen many times. V usage is TRBV3-1 and J usage is TRBJ2-1; 11 bases are a match to TRBD2. The CDR3 runs 16 residues. Germline CDR1 is LGHDT and CDR2 is YNNKEL (reference sequence). The ends lost 2 bases at V and 7 bases at J; junction bases unmatched: 7. The CDR3 here is CASSQPRRLAGNEQFF. In DNA form, the CDR3 reads TGTGCCAGCAGCCAACCCCGACGACTAGCGGGGAATGAGCAGTTCTTC.

This clonotype was recorded many times. V and J are TRBV3-1 and TRBJ1-2, with no clear D. Trimming removed 1 base from V and 4 bases from J, with 10 bases in between. CDR1 and CDR2 from the germline V gene are LGHDT and YNNKEL (reference sequence). CDR3 size: 14 residues. The CDR3 region is CASSQAAAFYGYTF. The CDR3 region has the DNA TGTGCCAGCAGCCAAGCCGCCGCTTTCTATGGCTACACCTTC. Drawing the rest from reference TRBV3-1 and TRBJ1-2, the complete variable domain is DTAVSQTPKYLVTQMGNDKSIKCEQNLGHDTMYWYKQDSKKFLKIMFSYNNKELIINETVPNRFSPKSPDKAHLNLHINSLELGDSAVYFCASSQAAAFYGYTFGSGTRLTVV.

The chain is built from TRBV5-4 and TRBJ2-5; 10 bases match TRBD2. This CDR3 contains 16 residues. The V segment lost 0 bases and the J segment 2 bases; nucleotides outside the gene matches: 4. Germline CDR1 reads SGHNT; CDR2 reads YYREEE (reference sequence). The CDR3, as DNA: TGTGCCAGCAGCTTGGCAGGACTAGCGGATCAAGAGACCCAGTACTTC. Translating it yields CASSLAGLADQETQYF.

The table lists this clonotype with a few counts. The chain couples TRBV12-3 or TRBV12-4 to TRBJ2-7, with 11 bases lining up with TRBD2. This CDR3 spans 14 amino acids. V trimming: 4 bases; J trimming: 5 bases; junction bases outside the gene matches: 4. CDR3 in DNA: TGTGCCAGCAGTTCTCGGGGACTAGCGGACGAGCAGTACTTC. It specifies CASSSRGLADEQYF.

This clonotype has a count of ten or more. This chain uses TRBV30 with TRBJ2-5, with D unclear. The CDR3 is 15 residues long. CDR1 is GTSNPN, CDR2 SVGIG, per germline (reference sequence). V was clipped by 3 bases and J by 2 bases, with 16 bases between them. In nucleotides, the CDR3 is TGTGCCTGGAGCCTCCCGCCGGGTTGGCAAGAGACCCAGTACTTC. Translating it yields CAWSLPPGWQETQYF.

This clonotype has a count of ten or more. The chain uses TRBV24-1 and TRBJ1-2; D call uncertain. Trimming removed 4 bases at V and 4 bases at J, with 6 bases between. Germline assignment: CDR1 KGHDR and CDR2 SFDVKD. The CDR3 covers 12 residues. The CDR3 spells CATSDQVYGYTF. The CDR3 DNA sequence: TGTGCCACCAGTGACCAAGTCTATGGCTACACCTTC.

This clonotype was seen at least ten times. This chain joins TRBV10-3 and TRBJ2-3; 13 positions agree with TRBD2. The CDR3 covers 18 residues. The junction had 9 bases not matched to a gene; V was cut back by 2 bases and J by 4 bases. The germline V gene has CDR1 ENHRY and CDR2 SYGVKD. CDR3 sequence reads: CAISEGPGLAGASDTQYF. Here the CDR3 DNA reads TGTGCCATCAGTGAGGGACCAGGACTAGCGGGAGCGTCAGATACGCAGTATTTT.